A single T cell receptor (beta chain) is shown here with its context. The clone's antigen remains unknown. Sequences DFQATT (CDR1) and SNEGSKA (CDR2) are obtained from the germline V gene (reference sequence). From the cysteine up to the phenylalanine, the CDR3 has a length of 15 residues. No DNA sequence was recorded. Library prep was done by 5' RACE. Preparation of each TCR library used around 3.5 ug of total RNA. For each sample, cDNA was synthesized in eight separate reactions using SMARTScribe reverse transcriptase. During cDNA synthesis, template switching was used to introduce unique molecular identifiers that contained a 6-nucleotide sample barcode. TCRalpha and TCRbeta cDNA was amplified by two nested PCRs of around 16 and 10 cycles, with bead purification after each PCR. Before amplification, cDNA was treated with uracil DNA-glycosylase and purified using the QIAquick PCR purification kit. In the second PCR, Illumina TruSeq-compatible adapters and sample-specific barcodes were added. Library quality and concentration were checked on TapeStation and Qubit, and libraries were pooled at approximately 5 ng each. Sequencing of the pooled libraries was done on an Illumina HiSeq2500 single-index Rapid Run using custom sequencing primers and 2 x 100 bp reads. In the original analysis: PCR and sequencing errors were corrected by UMI-based consensus assembly using MiGEC version 1.2.6. V(D)J alignment, clonotype assembly and CDR3 extraction were performed with MiXCR version 2.1.1. Gene usage, clonotype sharing and MAIT/NKT TCR abundance were normalised by analysing the top 1000, 10 000 and 20 000 clonotypes per sample. After downsampling to 27 000 UMIs, diversity was calculated as the inverse Simpson index using the vegan R package. Paired Mann-Whitney U tests were applied to discordant twin pairs, and Benjamini-Hochberg correction was used for multiple testing. TCRdb reprocessed the reads and lists each CDR3 protein sequence as a single entry, with no DNA. These V and J calls derive from TCRdb rather than the authors' analysis. This sample's table lists more than 350,000 distinct CDR3 sequences. Roughly 2.3% of the sample is held by the ten biggest clonotypes.

The record originates from a study of monozygotic twins with inflammatory bowel disease (dated 2019 in TCRdb). Some background on the complete study: The complete study included about 30 monozygotic twin pairs: 19 IBD-discordant Danish pairs and nine German pairs, of which four were IBD-concordant and five were IBD-discordant. Each individual had, on average, about 151 000 unique TCRalpha sequences and 181 000 unique TCRbeta sequences available for analysis. Disease-associated traits were sought mainly through comparisons between IBD patients and their genetically identical healthy co-twins within discordant pairs.

From each donor, an approximately 2.4 ml peripheral blood sample was collected into PAXgene tubes and kept at -80 degrees C. Total RNA was isolated from whole blood with the PAXgene blood miRNA kit on an automated QIAcube, without T cell sorting. Peripheral blood from monozygotic twin pairs, either concordant or discordant for inflammatory bowel disease, underwent deep TCRalpha and TCRbeta repertoire profiling that used unique molecular barcoding. For every twin pair, smoking habits were documented, and each individual was categorised as a current, former or never smoker. General conclusions and limits of the study: The analysis was unable to tell apart different T cell subtypes. Compared with healthy twins, IBD patients shared fewer clonotypes with other individuals, and the difference was most pronounced in patients with signs of disease activity. No single strong signal or clonotype linked to IBD turned up in the results, so the idea that one exists was not supported. IBD patients had lower TCRbeta repertoire diversity, measured by the inverse Simpson index, than their healthy co-twins. Repertoire similarity did not differ between concordant and discordant twins, possibly due to limited statistical power. Because patients were on differing immunosuppressive treatments, the repertoires may have picked up extra background noise and inter-individual variability.

Specimen: blood. This sequence uses TRBV20-1 and TRBJ2-1; TCRdb returns TRBD1, unconfirmable since there is no DNA. The TCR was taken from a human donor with ulcerative colitis or Crohn's disease, or a healthy co-twin of an affected twin (not recorded which). The CDR3 protein sequence reads: CSAPLAPVQGGEQFF.